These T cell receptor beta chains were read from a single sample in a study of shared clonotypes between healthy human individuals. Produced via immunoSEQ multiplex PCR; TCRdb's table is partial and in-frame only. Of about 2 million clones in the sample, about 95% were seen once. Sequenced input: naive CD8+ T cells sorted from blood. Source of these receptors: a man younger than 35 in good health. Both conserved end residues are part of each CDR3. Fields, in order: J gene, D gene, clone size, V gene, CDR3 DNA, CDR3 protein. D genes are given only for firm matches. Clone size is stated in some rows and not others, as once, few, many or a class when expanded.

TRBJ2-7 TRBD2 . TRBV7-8 TGTGCCAGCAGCCCGGGACTAGCGGGAGCCGACTTCGGGTCCGAGCAGTACTTC CASSPGLAGADFGSEQYF
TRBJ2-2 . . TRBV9 TGTGCCAGCAGTGGCGCGGAGCTGTTTTTT CASSGAELFF
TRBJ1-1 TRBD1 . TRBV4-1 TGCGCCAGCAGGTCCGGGACAGACATTGAAGCTTTCTTT CASRSGTDIEAFF
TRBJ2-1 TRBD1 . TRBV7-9 TGTGCCAGCAGCTTAGGGGACAGGGAAGGAGATGAGCAGTTCTTC CASSLGDREGDEQFF
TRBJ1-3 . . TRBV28 TGTGCCAGCAGATCAGGCGGGGAGGGAACTCCAGGAAACACCATATATTTT CASRSGGEGTPGNTIYF
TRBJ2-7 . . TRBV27 TGTGCCAGCAGTCCCGACGACATCACCTACGAGCAGTACTTC CASSPDDITYEQYF
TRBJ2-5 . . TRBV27 TGTGCCAGCAGTTTAAACTCCCGTTATACGGGAGAAGAGACCCAGTACTTC CASSLNSRYTGEETQYF
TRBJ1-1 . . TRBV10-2 TGCGCCAGCAGTGAGTGGCAGGGAGACGTTCGGAACACTGAAGCTTTCTTT CASSEWQGDVRNTEAFF
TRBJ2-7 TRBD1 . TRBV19 TGTGCCAGTAGTGGAGGGGGACAGGGAAGGGACGAGCAGTACTTC CASSGGGQGRDEQYF
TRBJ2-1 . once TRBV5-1 TGCGCCAGCAGCTTGTCAGGACACAATGAGCAGTTCTTC CASSLSGHNEQFF
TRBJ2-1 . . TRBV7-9 TGTGCCAGCAGCTCAAAGTATGAGCAGTTCTTC CASSSKYEQFF
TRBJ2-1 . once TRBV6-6 TGTGCCAGCAGTTTCTCGCAGGGGAACAATGAGCAGTTCTTC CASSFSQGNNEQFF
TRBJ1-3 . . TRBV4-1 TGCGCCAGCAGCCCGGATGTTACTGGAAACACCATATATTTT CASSPDVTGNTIYF
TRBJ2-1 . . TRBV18 TGTGCCAGCTCACCAGGGGTGTCCAATGAGCAGTTCTTC CASSPGVSNEQFF
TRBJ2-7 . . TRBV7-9 TGTGCCAGCAGCTTAGAGGTTCCCTACGAGCAGTACTTC CASSLEVPYEQYF
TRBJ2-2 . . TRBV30 TGTGCCTGGACACGCTCTAAGTTGGGGGACACCGGGGAGCTGTTTTTT CAWTRSKLGDTGELFF
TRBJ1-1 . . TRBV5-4 TGTGCCAGCGGAAGGGGTTGGGACACTGAAGCTTTCTTT CASGRGWDTEAFF
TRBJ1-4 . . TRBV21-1 TGTGCCAGCAGCCCCAGTGAAAAACTGTTTTTT CASSPSEKLFF
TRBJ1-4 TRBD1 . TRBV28 TGTGCCAGCAGCCCCTCGGGACAGATCGATGAAAAACTGTTTTTT CASSPSGQIDEKLFF
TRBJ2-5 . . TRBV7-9 TGTGCCAGCACTATAGCTGGAGAGACCCAGTACTTC CASTIAGETQYF
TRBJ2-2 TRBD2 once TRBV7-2 TGTGCCAGCAGCTTTAGCGGGGGGAGGACCGGGGAGCTGTTTTTT CASSFSGGRTGELFF
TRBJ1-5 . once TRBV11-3 TGTGCCAGCAGCTTATGTCGTGACCCCTCCAAAGGTCAGCCCCAGCATTTT CASSLCRDPSKGQPQHF
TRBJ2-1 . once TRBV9 TGTGCCAGCAGCGTGGGCGGAGGGGGGTCTGAGCAGTTCTTC CASSVGGGGSEQFF
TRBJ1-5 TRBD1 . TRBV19 TGTGCCAGTAGTACCGACAGGGAGGGTAGTCAGCCCCAGCATTTT CASSTDREGSQPQHF
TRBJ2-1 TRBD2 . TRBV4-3 TGCGCCAGCAGCCTAGCGCGGACTAGCGGAACTGAACTTCCCTACAATGAGCAGTTCTTC CASSLARTSGTELPYNEQFF
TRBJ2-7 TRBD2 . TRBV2 TGTGCCAGCAGTGAGTGGACTAGCGGGTTCTCCTACGAGCAGTACTTC CASSEWTSGFSYEQYF
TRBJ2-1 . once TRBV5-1 TGCGCCAGCAGCTTACAGGTTAATGAGCAGTTCTTC CASSLQVNEQFF
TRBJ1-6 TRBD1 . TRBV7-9 TGTGCCAGCAGCTCCCGGACAGGAGCATTAAATTCACCCCTCCACTTT CASSSRTGALNSPLHF
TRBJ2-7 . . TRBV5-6 TGTGCCAGCAGCTTCGGGGGCAACTACGAGCAGTACTTC CASSFGGNYEQYF
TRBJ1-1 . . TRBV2 TGTGCCACCCCGGGAGCCAGGGTCACTGAAGCTTTCTTT CATPGARVTEAFF
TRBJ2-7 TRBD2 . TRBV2 TGTGCCAGCAGGGCGACTAGCGGTTCCTACGAGCAGTACTTC CASRATSGSYEQYF
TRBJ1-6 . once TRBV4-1 TGCGCCAGCAGCCACAGGGGTTCACCCCTCCACTTT CASSHRGSPLHF
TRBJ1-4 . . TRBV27 TGTGCCAGCAGTCCCAACTCCAATATAAAACTGTTTTTT CASSPNSNIKLFF
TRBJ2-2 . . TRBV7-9 TGTGCCAGCACCGATTCCACGCGGGGTCCCGGGGAGCTGTTTTTT CASTDSTRGPGELFF
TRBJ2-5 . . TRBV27 TGTGCCAGCAGTTTTGGGAGCCAGTACTTC CASSFGSQYF
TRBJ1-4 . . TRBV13 TGTGCCAGCAGCTTAGGTCGAGGGGAGGCTTTCGCCCGGGAAAAACTGTTTTTT CASSLGRGEAFAREKLFF
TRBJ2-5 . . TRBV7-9 TGTGCCAGCAGCTTAGTCGGCAACCAAGAGACCCAGTACTTC CASSLVGNQETQYF
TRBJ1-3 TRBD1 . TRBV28 TGTGCCAGCAGTCTAGGGACAGCGACCCTTCCTGGAAACACCATATATTTT CASSLGTATLPGNTIYF